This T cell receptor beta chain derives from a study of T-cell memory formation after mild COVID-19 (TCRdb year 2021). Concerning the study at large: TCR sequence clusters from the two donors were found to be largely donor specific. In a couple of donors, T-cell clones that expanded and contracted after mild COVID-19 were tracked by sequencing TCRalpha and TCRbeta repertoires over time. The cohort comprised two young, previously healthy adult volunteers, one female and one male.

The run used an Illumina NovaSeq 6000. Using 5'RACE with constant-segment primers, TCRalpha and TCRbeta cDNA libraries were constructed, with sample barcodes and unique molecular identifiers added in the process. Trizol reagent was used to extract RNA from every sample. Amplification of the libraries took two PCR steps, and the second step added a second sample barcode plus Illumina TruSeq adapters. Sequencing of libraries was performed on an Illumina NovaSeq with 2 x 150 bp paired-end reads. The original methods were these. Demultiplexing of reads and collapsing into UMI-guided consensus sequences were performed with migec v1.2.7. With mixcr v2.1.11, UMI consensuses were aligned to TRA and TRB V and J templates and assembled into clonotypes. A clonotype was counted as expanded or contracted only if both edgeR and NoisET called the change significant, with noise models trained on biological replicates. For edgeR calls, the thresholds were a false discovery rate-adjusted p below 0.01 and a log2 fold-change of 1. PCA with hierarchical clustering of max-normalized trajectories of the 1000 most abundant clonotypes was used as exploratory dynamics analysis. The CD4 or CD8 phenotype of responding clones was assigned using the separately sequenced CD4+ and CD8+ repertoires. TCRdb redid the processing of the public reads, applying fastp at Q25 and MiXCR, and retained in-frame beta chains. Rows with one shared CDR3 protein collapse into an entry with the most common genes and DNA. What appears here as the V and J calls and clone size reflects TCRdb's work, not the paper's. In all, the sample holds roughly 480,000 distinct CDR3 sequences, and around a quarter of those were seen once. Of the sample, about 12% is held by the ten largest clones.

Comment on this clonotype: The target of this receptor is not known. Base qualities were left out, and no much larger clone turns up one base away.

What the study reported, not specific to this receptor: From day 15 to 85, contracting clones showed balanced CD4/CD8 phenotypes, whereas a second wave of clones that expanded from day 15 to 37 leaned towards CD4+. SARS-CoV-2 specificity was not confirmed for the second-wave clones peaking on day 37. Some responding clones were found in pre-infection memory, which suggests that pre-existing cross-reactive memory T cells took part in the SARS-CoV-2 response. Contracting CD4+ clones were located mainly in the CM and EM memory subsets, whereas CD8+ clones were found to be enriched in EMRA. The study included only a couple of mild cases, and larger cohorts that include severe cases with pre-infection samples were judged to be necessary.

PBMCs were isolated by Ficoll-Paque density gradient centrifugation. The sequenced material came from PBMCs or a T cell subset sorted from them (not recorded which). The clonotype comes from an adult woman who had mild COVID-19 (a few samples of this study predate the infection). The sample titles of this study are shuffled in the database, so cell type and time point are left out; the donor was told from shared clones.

For the CDR3, the sequence is CASSSGTSTFGETQYF. The DNA sequence is as follows: TGTGCCAGCAGCTCCGGGACTAGTACGTTTGGAGAGACCCAGTACTTC. The sequence is built from TRBV7-9 and TRBJ2-5; 8 middle bases align to TRBD2. The CDR3 runs 16 amino acids, cysteine and phenylalanine included. Only the CDR3 part of the read is kept: 48 bases, read in frame from the first base. The germline V gene (reference sequence) yields SEHNR for CDR1 and FQNEAQ for CDR2. V is pruned by 4 bases and J by 4 bases, leaving 11 bases of the junction without a gene match. With the rest looked up from the reference TRBV7-9 and TRBJ2-5 genes rather than sequenced, the full variable domain is DTGVSQNPRHKITKRGQNVTFRCDPISEHNRLYWYRQTLGQGPEFLTYFQNEAQLEKSRLLSDRFSAERPKGSFSTLEIQRTEQGDSAMYLCASSSGTSTFGETQYFGPGTRLLVL.